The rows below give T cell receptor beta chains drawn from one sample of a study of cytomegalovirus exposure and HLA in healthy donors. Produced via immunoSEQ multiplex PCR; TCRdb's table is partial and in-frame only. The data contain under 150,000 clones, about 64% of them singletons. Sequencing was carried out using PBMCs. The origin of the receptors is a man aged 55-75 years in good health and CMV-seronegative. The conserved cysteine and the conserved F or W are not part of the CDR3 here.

ASSYERLSSYEQY,TRBV6-5,NA,13
ASSVDRTMNTEAF,TRBV9,TRBJ1-1,13
ASSLPPQTYFYEQY,TRBV5-1,TRBJ2-7,14
TSSRDRLAGGYEQY,TRBV1,TRBJ2-7,14
ASSQTGGAAGEQY,TRBV28,TRBJ2-7,13
ASSSGPNSGNEQF,TRBV5-4,TRBJ2-1,13
ASSPERIVSNTEAF,TRBV18,TRBJ1-1,14
ASSRDWTDNQPQH,TRBV7-9,TRBJ1-5,13
ASRDRTEAF,TRBV6-5,TRBJ1-1,9
ASSPSTDTQY,TRBV5-4,TRBJ2-3,10
ASSPQAAAADTQY,TRBV6-5,TRBJ2-3,13
ASSQKRETQY,TRBV7-9,TRBJ2-5,10
ASKLGQNSDTQY,TRBV6-5,TRBJ2-3,12
AWSADRGGYEQY,TRBV30,TRBJ2-7,12
ASSLGGTGATEKLF,TRBV5-4,TRBJ1-4,14
ATSPPSLGLAGTLDTQY,TRBV15,TRBJ2-3,17
ASSPGLASYEQY,TRBV4-3,TRBJ2-7,12
ASSPLQGQGNSPLH,TRBV7-8,TRBJ1-6,14
ASSLGWEGDEKLF,TRBV28,TRBJ1-4,13
ASSFGTPSSYEQY,TRBV7-9,TRBJ2-7,13
ASSPLQGFGNTIY,TRBV18,TRBJ1-3,13
ASSSAYEQY,TRBV6-6,TRBJ2-7,9
ASRDGGPNYGYT,TRBV5-1,TRBJ1-2,12
ASSQDLTSGISYEQY,TRBV4-1,TRBJ2-7,15
ASSRDRANTEAF,TRBV7-8,TRBJ1-1,12
ASSKDSPTLEQY,TRBV7-2,TRBJ2-7,12
ASSLDRDRNTGELF,TRBV5-4,TRBJ2-2,14
ASSLAGVEDTQY,TRBV5-1,TRBJ2-3,12
ASSPERGSGNNEQF,TRBV19,TRBJ2-1,14
ASSLGLFTGELF,TRBV2,TRBJ2-2,12
ASSLRRQETQY,TRBV5-6,TRBJ2-5,11
ASSQEEQGNYGYT,TRBV4-3,TRBJ1-2,13
ASSQDRGPTYEQY,TRBV6-5,TRBJ2-7,13
ASSIETDQEQY,TRBV19,TRBJ2-7,11
AGSRDKDSYEQY,TRBV6-1,TRBJ2-7,12
ASSKGTNTYEQY,TRBV18,TRBJ2-7,12
ASSESHNTGELF,TRBV2,TRBJ2-2,12
ASSFPSGRARREQY,TRBV11-2,TRBJ2-7,14
ASSLQGQETQY,TRBV7-3,TRBJ2-5,11
ASSQEGGYPNSPLH,TRBV4-1,TRBJ1-6,14
ASSLTGQGSLEQY,TRBV27,TRBJ2-7,13
ASSRGTGSGYT,TRBV27,TRBJ1-2,11
SANLYNEQF,TRBV20-1,TRBJ2-1,9
ASSPETGYSYEQY,TRBV19,TRBJ2-7,13
ASSRDNEQF,TRBV6-5,TRBJ2-1,9
ASSPDSGSSVEQY,TRBV5-4,TRBJ2-7,13
ASSTQDNEKLF,TRBV19,TRBJ1-4,11
ASSETRAGGNYGYT,TRBV2,TRBJ1-2,14
ASSKDRATNTEAF,TRBV7-2,TRBJ1-1,13
ACGPLDRGREQY,TRBV30,NA,12
ASSVDVGRGDNEQF,TRBV9,TRBJ2-1,14
ASSLLAYNEQF,TRBV7-9,TRBJ2-1,11
ASSSSGDEQF,TRBV11-3,TRBJ2-1,10
ASSQGGRAYGETQY,TRBV5-1,TRBJ2-5,14
ASSQSGEFFLGCTSGRKNIQY,TRBV23-1,TRBJ2-4,21
ASSQDRRSETQY,TRBV4-2,TRBJ2-5,12
ASSPDLAASSYEQY,TRBV18,TRBJ2-7,14